This TCR beta chain comes out of a study of blood T cell repertoires in COVID-19 (dated by TCRdb to 2019 to 2021). In the study overall: Samples from collaborators originated in the United States, Italy and Spain and spanned both the acute and convalescent phases of COVID-19. The samples were drawn from two sources: the first 160 participants of the ongoing ImmuneRACE study, and 950 to 1,500 subjects contributed by 6 global collaborators. The repertoires were released in a freely available public database intended as a resource for research on the immune response to SARS-CoV-2. The material from the prospective study consisted of cDNA or gDNA derived from T cells, B-cell-depleted T cells, or PBMCs. Where available, HLA class I and class II types were obtained from metadata supplied by the sample provider rather than from assay-based typing. Deeply sampled blood TCRbeta repertoires from subjects exposed to, actively infected with, or recovered from COVID-19 were included in the dataset. A de-identified subject ID, COVID-19 status, age in years and sex were almost always included in the sample metadata.

The collaborating institutions used their own protocols to collect whole blood in K2EDTA tubes. For TCRbeta analysis, collaborator samples were shipped as frozen whole blood, as isolated PBMCs, or as DNA extracted from either sample type. Details on this clone: It lacks a known antigen. No much larger clone is present one base from it, and per-base qualities are unavailable.

Results the study describes overall, beyond this receptor: How much clinical and demographic metadata was included differed by source and by participant, and the metadata was provided uncurated.

The immunoSEQ Assay, a bias-controlled multiplex PCR, was used to amplify TCRbeta CDR3 regions from genomic DNA. As for the original processing: Nucleated cell counts per sample were estimated from amplification of reference gene primers within the assay. To quantify the absolute abundance of each unique TCRbeta CDR3 rearrangement, sequence reads were collapsed and filtered. For each sample, productive Simpson clonality was calculated as the square root of Simpson's diversity index over productive rearrangements. Sourced from immuneACCESS, this table was stored by TCRdb with only in-frame sequences that have V and J called. A share of the clones is absent; for the studies checked, an unresolved V gene accounts for under half, and the remainder has no known explanation. From that table come the V and J calls and clone size; the DNA was used to work out D and trimming. In this sample the table shows around 200,000 clones, approximately 87% of which occur a single time. The ten biggest clones cover roughly 2.2% of the sample.

The clonotype comes from a woman in her forties or fifties with acute or convalescent COVID-19. Sequencing input: peripheral blood.

The CDR3 has the sequence CATSDRQGRMVGTEAFF. DNA sequence: TGTGCCACCAGTGATCGACAGGGGAGGATGGTTGGGACTGAAGCTTTCTTT. In this chain, TRBV24-1 is recombined with TRBJ1-1; 8 junctional bases match TRBD1. Looking up the germline V gene yields CDR1 KGHDR and CDR2 SFDVKD. The germline V and J ends show losses of 3 bases and 5 bases respectively, and no gene match explains 13 bases of the junction. Including the terminal cysteine and phenylalanine, the CDR3 comprises 17 residues. Only the CDR3 DNA stays, 51 bases, in frame from base 1.